This entry concerns a single T cell receptor (beta chain). TCRdb called the reads again in MiXCR, with one record for every CDR3 protein. The sample has several thousand distinct CDR3 sequences, around 9.6% seen once. Sequencing was performed on CD4+ T cells from synovial fluid. This sequence was found in a human donor with rheumatoid arthritis.

The CDR3 DNA follows: TGCGCCAGCAGCTTGGGCGGGTGGGGCAGCGATACGCAGTATTTT. Translating gives CASSLGGWGSDTQYF. The chain is built from TRBV5-1 and TRBJ2-3; D may correspond to TRBD1 or TRBD2 (5 bases each). This CDR3 is built from 15 residues. Trimming stripped 0 bases from V and 6 bases from J, with 14 bases between. Germline-derived CDR1 and CDR2 are SGHRS and YFSETQ.